The T cell receptor (beta chain) described here comes from a study of T cells in Graves' hyperthyroidism and ophthalmopathy. Study-wide context: Peripheral blood was secured at the point of initial diagnosis, before any treatment.

V lost 5 bases to trimming and J lost 6 bases, with 19 bases between them. The CDR3 is 16 residues long. Germline V gives CDR1 SGHAT, CDR2 FQNNGV. For the diagnoses, clinical symptoms, serum thyroxine and TRAb, thyroid ultrasound and orbital computed tomography were used. TCR beta CDR3 regions were amplified from RNA. The HTBI set primed first-round TCR CDR3 RT-PCR. In TCRdb, the multiplex PCR reads were re-called with MiXCR into one record per CDR3 protein. The table has about 300,000 distinct CDR3 sequences, 15% to 20% seen once. The specimen was blood. This sequence was found in a man in his fifties with Graves' ophthalmopathy. The chain joins TRBV11-2 to TRBJ2-2, with a possible D match to TRBD2 (5 bases). The CDR3 reads CASSRWAESGSGELFF. The DNA of the CDR3 is TGTGCCAGCAGCAGATGGGCCGAATCGGGGTCCGGGGAGCTGTTTTTT.